What follows are 8 T cell receptor gamma chains derived from one specimen sequenced in a study of Vδ1+ human thymocytes (dated by TCRdb to 2016 to 2018). General conclusions and limits of the study: The thymic TRG and TRD repertoires appeared highly polyclonal, with Gaussian CDR3 length distributions, in contrast to the oligoclonal repertoires of peripheral blood.

Sequenced using an Illumina MiSeq. RNA was extracted with the RNeasy mini kit and reverse transcribed using Superscript III. Multiplex PCR was used to generate CDR3 amplicons, with pooled V-gene forward primers and a constant-region reverse primer carrying Illumina adaptor overhangs. TCRdb called clones afresh from the public reads with CATT; identical DNA rows were later merged. In all, the sample holds approximately 8,700 gamma-chain clones, and 55% to 60% of those were seen once. About 1.5% of the sample lies in the top ten. For these TCRs, the target antigens are not known. Sequences were obtained from Vdelta1+ gamma-delta thymocytes from the thymus. The cell subset or site label here, explained by the study, means: FACS-sorted CD3+ TCRalphabeta- TCRVdelta1+ TCRVdelta2- thymocytes. The receptors were sampled from a girl under three years old who had congenital heart surgery.

This clone was seen a handful of times. The chain has TRGV9 and TRGJ1 or TRGJ2. V lost 1 base, J lost 9 bases, and 12 bases stayed unmatched. The V gene's germline CDR1 is GITISATS and CDR2 ISYDGTV (reference sequence). The CDR3 runs 14 residues. The CDR3 DNA is TGTGCCTTGTGGGAGGTTGCATTGGGGCCTAAGAAACTCTTT. This codes for CALWEVALGPKKLF.

Worth noting for this clone: This specimen includes other DNA sequences encoding the same CDR3. This chain connects TRGV9 to TRGJ1 or TRGJ2. TCRdb is silent on the J gene; assignment here came from matching the DNA to germline. V was clipped by 2 bases and J by 9 bases; unmatched bases: 1. The CDR3 is 10 residues long. The germline V gene has CDR1 GITISATS and CDR2 ISYDGTV (reference sequence). The CDR3 region is CALWEGKKLF. The DNA of the CDR3 is TGTGCCTTGTGGGAGGGTAAGAAACTCTTT.

J is TRGJ1 or TRGJ2 and V is TRGV5. TCRdb gives no J gene; it was assigned here by matching the DNA to germline. Germline V gene data show CDR1 as VINAFY and CDR2 as YDVSNSKD. After removal of 6 bases from V and 7 bases from J, the junction contained 6 bases not matched to a gene. The CDR3 runs to 11 residues. The CDR3 here is CATWLGYKKLF. CDR3 nucleotides: TGTGCCACCTGGTTGGGGTATAAGAAACTCTTT.

The chain has TRGV8 and TRGJ1 or TRGJ2. The J gene comes from matching the DNA to germline here; TCRdb lacks it. CDR3 length: 13 residues. J was trimmed by 7 bases and V by 4 bases; bases with no gene match: 10. Germline lookup yields CDR1 VENAVY and CDR2 YDSYNSRV. CDR3 amino acids: CATWDPAEYKKLF. CDR3 DNA: TGTGCCACCTGGGACCCCGCGGAGTATAAGAAACTCTTT.

The chain uses TRGV9 and TRGJ1 or TRGJ2. The J gene is absent in TCRdb and was assigned here via DNA matching to germline. The germline CDR1 and CDR2 sequences are GITISATS and ISYDGTV (reference sequence). The CDR3 is made up of 15 amino acids. Losses at the gene ends were 4 bases for V and 0 bases for J; bases not matched to a gene: 9. The CDR3 DNA follows: TGTGCCTTGTGGGATCCGGATCCGAATTATTATAAGAAACTCTTT. Amino acids: CALWDPDPNYYKKLF.

A few counts support this clone. This sequence joins TRGV9 and TRGJ1 or TRGJ2. Matching the DNA to germline supplied the J gene, which TCRdb does not give. The V gene end was trimmed by 0 bases and the J gene end by 5 bases; junction bases not matched to a gene: 13. The CDR3 sequence is 16 residues long. In germline, CDR1 is GITISATS, CDR2 ISYDGTV (reference sequence). CDR3 DNA sequence: TGTGCCTTGTGGGAGGTGCCTCAAATCATTGATTATAAGAAACTCTTT. Protein sequence: CALWEVPQIIDYKKLF.

V gene TRGV8 was called; the J gene was not. The V gene's germline CDR1 is VENAVY and CDR2 YDSYNSRV. This CDR3 is 11 amino acids long. CDR3 region: CATWDSMKKLF. As DNA, the CDR3 is TGTGCCACCTGGGATAGTATGAAGAAGCTCTTT.

In the case of this clone: This sample includes further DNA sequences coding for the same CDR3. This chain links TRGV9 with TRGJ1 or TRGJ2. The J gene is absent in TCRdb and was assigned here via DNA matching to germline. The V segment lost 0 bases and the J segment 12 bases; nucleotides outside the gene matches: 5. Germline V lookup: CDR1 GITISATS, CDR2 ISYDGTV (reference sequence). CDR3 length: 11 residues. CDR3 DNA: TGTGCCTTGTGGGAGGTGCGTGGGAAACTCTTT. This gives the protein CALWEVRGKLF.